The T cell receptor beta chain described here comes from a study of blood T cell repertoires in COVID-19. Those enrolled, adults aged roughly 18 to 90 years, came from 20 to 25 US areas. Researchers sorted participants into cohorts using their self-reported clinical history. The study counted Cohort 3 donors as recovered given two negative PCRs, clearance, or symptom resolution. The CDR3 spans 16 residues. After removal of 4 bases from V and 0 bases from J, the junction contained 6 bases not matched to a gene. The germline V gene has CDR1 SGHTS and CDR2 YDEGEE. Measured with immunoSEQ multiplex PCR; TCRdb has only the in-frame clones, and not every one. The table lists about 300,000 clones, roughly nine tenths of them singletons.

The rearrangement links TRBV5-8 to TRBJ1-1; 10 bases map to TRBD1. Sequencing input: PBMCs or T cells enriched from blood (not recorded which). This TCR came from a woman aged 25 to 39 who had recovered from COVID-19. DNA of the CDR3: TGTGCCAGCAGCCAGGACAGGGGGACGGTGAACACTGAAGCTTTCTTT. Residues: CASSQDRGTVNTEAFF.